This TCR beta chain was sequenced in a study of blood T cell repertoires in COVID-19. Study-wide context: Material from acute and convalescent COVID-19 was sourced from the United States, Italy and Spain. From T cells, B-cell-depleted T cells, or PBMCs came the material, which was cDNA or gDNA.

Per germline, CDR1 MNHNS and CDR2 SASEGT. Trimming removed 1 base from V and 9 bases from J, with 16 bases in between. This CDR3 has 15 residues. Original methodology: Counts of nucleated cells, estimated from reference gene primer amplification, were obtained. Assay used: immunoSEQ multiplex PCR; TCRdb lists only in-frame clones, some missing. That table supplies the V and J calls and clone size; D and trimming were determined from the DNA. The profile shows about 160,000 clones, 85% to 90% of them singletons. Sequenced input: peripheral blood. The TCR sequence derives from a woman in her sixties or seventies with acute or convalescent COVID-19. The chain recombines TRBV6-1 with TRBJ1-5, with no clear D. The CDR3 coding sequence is TGTGCCAGCAGTGAAGGTTCCTTGGTGGGCGCGCCCCAGCATTTT. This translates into CASSEGSLVGAPQHF.